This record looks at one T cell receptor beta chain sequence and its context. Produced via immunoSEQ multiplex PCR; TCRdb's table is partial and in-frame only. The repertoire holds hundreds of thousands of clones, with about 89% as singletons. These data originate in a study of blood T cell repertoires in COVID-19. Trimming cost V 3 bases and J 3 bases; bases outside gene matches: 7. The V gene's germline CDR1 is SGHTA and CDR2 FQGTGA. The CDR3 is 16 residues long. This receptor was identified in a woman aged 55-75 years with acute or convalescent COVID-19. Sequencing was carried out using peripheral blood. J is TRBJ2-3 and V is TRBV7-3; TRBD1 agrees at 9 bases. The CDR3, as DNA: TGTGCCAGCAGCTTCCTCGGGACAGGGTTGACAGATACGCAGTATTTT. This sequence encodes CASSFLGTGLTDTQYF.